These 28 T cell receptor beta chains were sequenced from one sample in a study of blood T cell repertoires in COVID-19. Here immunoSEQ multiplex PCR was the method, and the copy in TCRdb shows in-frame clones only, minus some. The sample lists about 40,000 clones, roughly 89% occurring once. Sequenced: peripheral blood. These receptors were taken from a human donor in a cohort sampled during active COVID-19.

The J gene is TRBJ2-1, the V gene TRBV19, with D maybe TRBD2 (6 bases). CDR3 length: 16 residues. V was pared by 4 bases and J by 1 base, with 14 bases between. The germline CDR1 and CDR2 sequences are LNHDA and SQIVND (reference sequence). CDR3 region: CASSTPLGGSYNEQFF. CDR3 nucleotides: TGTGCCAGTAGTACCCCCCTGGGGGGTTCCTACAATGAGCAGTTCTTC. The complete variable domain, with remaining parts taken from reference TRBV19 and TRBJ2-1, reads DGGITQSPKYLFRKEGQNVTLSCEQNLNHDAMYWYRQDPGQGLRLIYYSQIVNDFQKGDIAEGYSVSREKKESFPLTVTSAQKNPTAFYLCASSTPLGGSYNEQFFGPGTRLTVL.

The rearrangement uses TRBV11-2 and TRBJ2-7; the match to TRBD2 covers 10 bases. The trim removed 4 bases at V and 3 bases at J, leaving 15 bases unmatched. The CDR3 spans 18 residues. Germline V gives CDR1 SGHAT, CDR2 FQNNGV. The CDR3 spells CASSSRRFRAGGFYEQYF. The CDR3 region has the DNA TGTGCCAGCAGCTCGCGCCGATTCAGAGCGGGGGGGTTCTACGAGCAGTACTTC.

The chain carries TRBV2 and TRBJ1-6; a possible D gene is TRBD1 (5 bases). The germline gives CDR1 SNHLY, CDR2 FYNNEI. The germline V and J ends were trimmed by 5 bases and 8 bases, with 13 bases remaining between them. This CDR3 region has 14 residues. CDR3 nucleotides: TGTGCCAGCAGTTCAGGGTTTTCGGATTCACCCCTCCACTTT. This encodes CASSSGFSDSPLHF.

The chain recombines TRBV28 with TRBJ1-2, with D possibly matching TRBD1 (5 bases). CDR3 size: 12 residues. The germline V and J ends were trimmed by 2 bases and 8 bases, with 9 bases remaining between them. In germline, CDR1 is MDHEN, CDR2 SYDVKM. CDR3 coding DNA: TGTGCCAGCAGTTTAGGGAGGGACGGCTACACCTTC. This gives the protein CASSLGRDGYTF.

This clone was seen a single time. The chain is built from TRBV6-6 and TRBJ1-5, with D possibly TRBD1 on 5 matching bases. The V gene lost 5 bases and the J gene lost 0 bases, with 11 bases spanning the gap. The germline gives CDR1 MNHNY, CDR2 SVGAGI (reference sequence). The CDR3 is 15 amino acids. The CDR3 DNA is TGTGCCAGCAGTCCCAAGGGGTATAGCAATCAGCCCCAGCATTTT. Translating it yields CASSPKGYSNQPQHF.

The chain uses TRBV3-1 (or the pseudogene TRBV3-2) and TRBJ1-1; 7 bases line up with TRBD1. Trimming removed 4 bases from V and 10 bases from J; junction bases left unmatched: 9. Germline CDR1 reads LGHDT; CDR2 reads YNNKEL (reference sequence). This CDR3 contains 13 residues. CDR3 sequence reads: CASSPNTGAGAFF. The CDR3 nucleotides are TGTGCCAGCAGCCCCAACACAGGGGCGGGAGCTTTCTTT.

The V and J genes are TRBV9 and TRBJ1-1; D is unresolved. Between the trimmed V and J ends, which lost 0 bases and 7 bases, there was a span of 10 bases. CDR1 SGDLS and CDR2 YYNGEE come from the germline V gene. The CDR3 has 13 amino acids. The CDR3 nucleotides are TGTGCCAGCAGCGTAGAAGACCGGGGTGAAGCTTTCTTT. This codes for CASSVEDRGEAFF.

The rearrangement uses TRBV10-2 and TRBJ1-1, with D possibly TRBD1 on 5 matching bases. This CDR3 region has 13 residues. CDR1 WSHSY and CDR2 SAAADI come from the germline V gene. With 4 bases removed from V and 4 bases from J, the gap between germline ends came to 10 bases. CDR3 amino acids: CASSAGLGTEAFF. The CDR3 bases are TGCGCCAGCAGTGCAGGGTTGGGCACTGAAGCTTTCTTT.

The chain combines TRBV19 with TRBJ2-7, with TRBD1 matching 9 bases. The V segment lost 5 bases and the J segment 4 bases; nucleotides outside the gene matches: 6. CDR1 is LNHDA and CDR2 is SQIVND in the germline V gene (reference sequence). CDR3 size: 14 residues. The CDR3 sequence: CASSLQGAQYEQYF. The CDR3 DNA is TGTGCCAGTAGTCTACAGGGGGCGCAATACGAGCAGTACTTC.

The chain couples TRBV10-3 to TRBJ1-3; 11 bases are shared with TRBD1. CDR1 is ENHRY and CDR2 is SYGVKD in the germline V gene. The CDR3 covers 16 residues. Germline trimming cut 3 bases from V and 4 bases from J; bases unmatched to any gene: 5. The CDR3 coding sequence is TGTGCCATCAGTGATGGACAGGGGGCGGTCGGAAACACCATATATTTT. The encoded protein is CAISDGQGAVGNTIYF.

V gene TRBV18 combines with J gene TRBJ1-1; 7 positions match TRBD1. The junction had 16 bases not matched to a gene; V was cut back by 5 bases and J by 4 bases. The CDR3 runs 17 residues. Germline values: CDR1 KGHSH, CDR2 LQKENI. Written as DNA, the CDR3 is TGTGCCAGCTCATGGGGTGGTAGGGGGCCGGTGGTCACTGAAGCTTTCTTT. Its translation: CASSWGGRGPVVTEAFF. Variable domain in full (rest from reference TRBV18 and TRBJ1-1): NAGVMQNPRHLVRRRGQEARLRCSPMKGHSHVYWYRQLPEEGLKFMVYLQKENIIDESGMPKERFSAEFPKEGPSILRIQQVVRGDSAAYFCASSWGGRGPVVTEAFFGQGTRLTVV.

The chain employs TRBV6-2 or TRBV6-3 and TRBJ2-7, with D tentatively TRBD2 (5 bases). Germline V gives CDR1 MNHEY, CDR2 SVGEGT. V dropped 0 bases and J dropped 3 bases, with 27 bases sitting between them. The CDR3 has 20 residues. In DNA form, the CDR3 reads TGTGCCAGCAGTTACTCGAGGGAGCCAGGAACATTGGAGTCTGTCTACGAGCAGTACTTC. This codes for CASSYSREPGTLESVYEQYF.

This chain links TRBV5-4 with TRBJ1-6, with D perhaps TRBD1 (5 bases). The CDR3 runs to 16 residues. Trimming took off 4 bases at V and 5 bases at J, with 16 bases between the two ends. Germline CDR1 SGHNT, CDR2 YYREEE (reference sequence). CDR3 amino acids: CASSPEGPADNSPLHF. The CDR3 bases are TGTGCCAGCAGCCCGGAGGGGCCAGCAGATAATTCACCCCTCCACTTT.

The chain carries TRBV10-3 and TRBJ1-1; 9 bases fit TRBD1. This CDR3 has 14 residues. Germline assignment: CDR1 ENHRY and CDR2 SYGVKD. V lost 2 bases to trimming and J lost 6 bases; unmatched junction nucleotides: 4. The CDR3 nucleotides read TGTGCCATCAGTGAGGGGACAGGGTTGTCTGAAGCTTTCTTT. Protein: CAISEGTGLSEAFF.

The chain has TRBV7-2 and TRBJ1-5, with TRBD1 as a possible D gene (6 bases). V was shortened by 4 bases and J by 2 bases, with 9 bases between the two germline ends. The CDR3 is 14 residues long. The germline gives CDR1 SGHTA, CDR2 FQGNSA. The CDR3 DNA reads as TGTGCCAGCAGCTCGGACAGAGGCAATCAGCCCCAGCATTTT. Its translation is CASSSDRGNQPQHF. Full variable domain (missing parts from reference TRBV7-2 and TRBJ1-5): GAGVSQSPSNKVTEKGKDVELRCDPISGHTALYWYRQSLGQGLEFLIYFQGNSAPDKSGLPSDRFSAERTGGSVSTLTIQRTQQEDSAVYLCASSSDRGNQPQHFGDGTRLSIL.

CDR3 bases: TGCGCCAGCTTTCCCGGGACAGGGGCCTGGGGAAACACCATATATTTT. Amino acid sequence: CASFPGTGAWGNTIYF. The chain has TRBV23-1 and TRBJ1-3; TRBD1 aligns across 10 bases. TRBV23-1 is assigned to the ORF class and has an uncertain function. The CDR3 extends over 16 amino acids. The J segment lost 4 bases and the V segment lost 8 bases, leaving 11 bases of the junction unmatched.

The V gene is TRBV12-5, the J gene TRBJ1-2, with TRBD1 matching over 11 bases. CDR1 is LGHNT and CDR2 is FRNRAP in the germline V gene. The CDR3 sequence is 18 residues long. The V and J ends lost 4 bases and 3 bases, in that order; junction bases with no gene match: 13. For the CDR3, the DNA is TGTGCTAGTGGTTACCGCCCGAGGACAGGGGGCGCGGACTATGGCTACACCTTC. This codes for CASGYRPRTGGADYGYTF.

This rearrangement joins TRBV10-1 to TRBJ1-6; D remains ambiguous. CDR3 size: 13 residues. Germline values: CDR1 WNHNN, CDR2 SYGVQD (reference sequence). V was clipped by 2 bases and J by 8 bases, with 7 bases between them. Here the CDR3 DNA reads TGCGCCAGCAGTGAGGGGGAGGATTCACCCCTCCACTTT. As protein: CASSEGEDSPLHF.

The rearrangement links TRBV7-9 to TRBJ1-2, with D uncertain. V shed 1 base and J shed 3 bases, with 9 bases lying between them. This CDR3 contains 14 residues. Germline V gene sequence: CDR1 SEHNR, CDR2 FQNEAQ (reference sequence). The CDR3 coding sequence is TGTGCCAGCAGCTTAGAAACAGCTTACTATGGCTACACCTTC. Translation gives CASSLETAYYGYTF.

The chain uses TRBV25-1 and TRBJ1-1; D is uncertain. This CDR3 contains 13 residues. V gave up 6 bases and J gave up 0 bases, with 8 bases separating them. Germline CDR1 reads MGHDK; CDR2 reads SYGVNS. The CDR3 nucleotides read TGTGCCAGCAGCCAGATCATGAACACTGAAGCTTTCTTT. Its protein is CASSQIMNTEAFF.

The CDR3 nucleotides read TGTGCCAGTAGTATACAGGATCATCAGCCCCAGCATTTT. It specifies CASSIQDHQPQHF. The rearrangement links TRBV19 to TRBJ1-5; no clear D. Per germline, CDR1 LNHDA and CDR2 SQIVND (reference sequence). V was pared by 2 bases and J by 5 bases, with 7 bases between. The CDR3 has 13 residues.

The V gene is TRBV4-3, the J gene TRBJ1-2, with a tentative D call TRBD1 (6 bases). The germline CDR1 and CDR2 sequences are LGHNA and YSLEER. This CDR3 has 17 amino acids. Trimming stripped 0 bases from V and 4 bases from J, with 18 bases between. As DNA, the CDR3 is TGCGCCAGCAGCCAAGATGGGGCCAGGGGATCGTCCTATGGCTACACCTTC. Encoded protein: CASSQDGARGSSYGYTF.

The gene calls are TRBV5-5 and TRBJ2-7, with D possibly matching TRBD1 (6 bases). Trimming left V 3 bases short and J 1 base short, with 8 bases between. The CDR3 spans 13 residues. Germline assignment: CDR1 SGHKS and CDR2 YYEKEE (reference sequence). The CDR3 nucleotides read TGTGCCAGCAGCTCAACAGGGTCCTACGAGCAGTACTTC. It translates to CASSSTGSYEQYF. The whole variable domain, remainder taken from reference TRBV5-5 and TRBJ2-7, is DAGVTQSPTHLIKTRGQQVTLRCSPISGHKSVSWYQQVLGQGPQFIFQYYEKEERGRGNFPDRFSARQFPNYSSELNVNALLLGDSALYLCASSSTGSYEQYFGPGTRLTVT.

V usage is TRBV13 and J usage is TRBJ2-7, with TRBD1 matching over 7 bases. In germline, CDR1 is PRHDT, CDR2 FYEKMQ (reference sequence). With V trimmed by 6 bases and J by 7 bases, 9 bases remained unmatched. The CDR3 runs 13 residues. CDR3 in amino acids: CASSPKGAWEQYF. In nucleotides, the CDR3 is TGTGCCAGCAGTCCGAAGGGGGCCTGGGAGCAGTACTTC.

The V and J genes are TRBV6-5 and TRBJ1-2, with D unclear. The germline gives CDR1 MNHEY, CDR2 SVGAGI. The CDR3 covers 15 residues. Trimming took 6 bases from V and 6 from J, leaving 20 bases between them. The CDR3 nucleotides read TGTGCCAGCAGCATAGTAGACTCGAGGGTCGATGGCTACACCTTC. Translating it yields CASSIVDSRVDGYTF.

This sequence joins TRBV18 and TRBJ2-7; the match to TRBD1 covers 12 bases. The CDR3 runs to 16 residues. Germline loops: CDR1 KGHSH, CDR2 LQKENI. V gave up 6 bases and J gave up 2 bases; unmatched junction bases: 8. CDR3 protein: CASSIGTGGTPYEQYF. The CDR3 DNA reads as TGTGCCAGCTCTATCGGGACAGGGGGCACCCCCTACGAGCAGTACTTC. Drawing the rest from reference TRBV18 and TRBJ2-7, the complete variable domain is NAGVMQNPRHLVRRRGQEARLRCSPMKGHSHVYWYRQLPEEGLKFMVYLQKENIIDESGMPKERFSAEFPKEGPSILRIQQVVRGDSAAYFCASSIGTGGTPYEQYFGPGTRLTVT.

This clone showed up just once. This chain uses TRBV6-2 or TRBV6-3 with TRBJ2-7; D remains unclear. CDR1 is MNHEY and CDR2 is SVGEGT in the germline V gene. The length of the CDR3 is 13 residues. Trimming took off 4 bases at V and 3 bases at J, with 10 bases between the two ends. The DNA for the CDR3 is TGTGCCAGCAGTTCACCGACACTCTACGAGCAGTACTTC. It encodes CASSSPTLYEQYF.

This clone has only one observation. The V call is TRBV5-3, the J call TRBJ1-2; 7 nucleotides agree with TRBD1. TRBV5-3 is assigned to the ORF class and has an uncertain function. The CDR3 loop spans 15 amino acids. V lost 1 base and J lost 2; bases outside the gene matches: 5. The CDR3 nucleotides read TGTGCCAGAAGCTTGTGCAGGGGGGAAAACTATGGCTACACCTTC. Translation: CARSLCRGENYGYTF.